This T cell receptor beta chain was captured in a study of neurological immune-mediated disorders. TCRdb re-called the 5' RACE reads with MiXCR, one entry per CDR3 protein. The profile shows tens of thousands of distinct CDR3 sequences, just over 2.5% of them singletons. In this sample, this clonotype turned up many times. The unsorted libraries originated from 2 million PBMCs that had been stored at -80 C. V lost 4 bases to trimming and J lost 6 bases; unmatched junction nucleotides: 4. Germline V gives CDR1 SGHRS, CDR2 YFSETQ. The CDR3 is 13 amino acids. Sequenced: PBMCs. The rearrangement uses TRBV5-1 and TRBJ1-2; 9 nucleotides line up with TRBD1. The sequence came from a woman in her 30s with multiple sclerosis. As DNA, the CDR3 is TGCGCCAGCAGCCCCGGACAGGGGCATGGCTACACCTTC. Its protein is CASSPGQGHGYTF.